This note documents a single T cell receptor (beta chain) sequence. V was clipped by 4 bases and J by 10 bases, with 12 bases between them. Germline V gene sequence: CDR1 SGHTA, CDR2 FQGNSA. The CDR3 is made up of 12 amino acids. The authors ran a second PCR of 7 to 11 cycles using a sample-barcoded 5' primer and a J-beta primer mix. Via MiXCR, TCRdb re-called the 5' RACE reads, giving one row per CDR3 protein. The sample records around 1,900,000 distinct CDR3 sequences, approximately 39% being singletons. This entry comes from a study of blood T cells in healthy people across ages. The chain is built from TRBV7-2 and TRBJ2-3; no clear D. This clonotype was sampled from a human donor in good health. The specimen was blood. CDR3 region: CASSSGERAQYF. In DNA, the CDR3 is TGTGCCAGCAGCTCAGGCGAGCGTGCGCAGTATTTT.